One sample yielded the 23 T cell receptor beta chains listed below, sequenced in a study of cytomegalovirus exposure and HLA in healthy donors. Primers included in the PCR were 60 Vbeta and 13 Jbeta primers. TCRdb's copy holds only in-frame clones and misses some; the assay was immunoSEQ multiplex PCR. The profile shows about 110,000 clones, 79% of them singletons. The sequenced sample was PBMCs. The receptor set was obtained from a woman aged 18-30 years in good health and CMV-seropositive.

This clone was seen a single time. The genes are TRBV7-6 and TRBJ1-4; 9 nucleotides match TRBD1. CDR1 is SGHVS and CDR2 is FNYEAQ in the germline V gene. The CDR3 has 14 residues. Germline trimming cut 5 bases from V and 4 bases from J; bases unmatched to any gene: 2. The CDR3: CASSRTGVNEKLFF. CDR3 nucleotides: TGTGCCAGCAGCCGGACAGGGGTTAATGAAAAACTGTTTTTT.

This chain uses TRBV10-2 with TRBJ2-7; the D gene is possibly TRBD1 (7 bases). V gave up 0 bases and J gave up 4 bases, with 10 bases separating them. Germline values: CDR1 WSHSY, CDR2 SAAADI. The CDR3 has 14 residues. The CDR3 region is CASSESSGGYEQYF. CDR3 coding DNA: TGCGCCAGCAGTGAGTCTTCAGGGGGGTACGAGCAGTACTTC.

The V gene is TRBV6-6, the J gene TRBJ1-1; no clear D. Germline CDR1 reads MNHNY; CDR2 reads SVGAGI (reference sequence). CDR3 length: 15 residues. Trimming removed 0 bases from V and 0 bases from J, with 8 bases in between. The CDR3 nucleotides read TGTGCCAGCAGTTACTCGACGGGGATGAACACTGAAGCTTTCTTT. Encoded protein: CASSYSTGMNTEAFF.

This chain uses TRBV1 with TRBJ2-2; TRBD2 is the table's D call, not checked against the DNA. TRBV1 is a pseudogene segment. CDR3 length: 18 residues. The CDR3 bases are TGCACCAGCAGCCAAGATCCCCCGGGACTAGCGAACACCGGGGAGCTGTTTTTT. It codes for CTSSQDPPGLANTGELFF.

J is TRBJ1-1 and V is TRBV7-9; 9 bases align to TRBD1. The CDR3 has 15 amino acids. J lost 4 bases, V lost 2 bases, and 5 bases had no gene match. Germline V lookup: CDR1 SEHNR, CDR2 FQNEAQ (reference sequence). The CDR3 protein is CASSLSGTGSTEAFF. The DNA of the CDR3 is TGTGCCAGCAGCTTATCGGGGACAGGGAGCACTGAAGCTTTCTTT.

This chain links TRBV2 with TRBJ2-1, with a weak D call TRBD2 (5 bases). The V end lost 3 bases, the J end lost 0 bases, and 9 bases lay between the germline ends. Germline V gene data show CDR1 as SNHLY and CDR2 as FYNNEI. The CDR3 consists of 15 residues. CDR3 loop: CASSEVANSYNEQFF. In DNA form, the CDR3 reads TGTGCCAGCAGTGAGGTAGCGAACTCCTACAATGAGCAGTTCTTC.

The V call is TRBV21-1, the J call TRBJ2-7; the tabulated D call, TRBD1, remains unverified against the DNA. TRBV21-1 represents a pseudogene. This CDR3 comprises 15 residues. The CDR3 DNA reads as TGTGCCAGCAGCAAAGAGGTTGGGGGCCCTTACGAGCAGTACTTC. Translating it yields CASSKEVGGPYEQYF.

The chain has TRBV25-1 and TRBJ2-1; 13 bases are shared with TRBD2. The CDR3 consists of 16 residues. Germline-derived CDR1 and CDR2 are MGHDK and SYGVNS. V was pared by 5 bases and J by 0 bases, with 1 base of the junction left unmatched. CDR3 residues: CASSRTSGSSYNEQFF. In DNA, the CDR3 is TGTGCCAGCAGTCGGACTAGCGGGAGCTCCTACAATGAGCAGTTCTTC. The variable domain in full, with the rest retrieved from reference TRBV25-1 and TRBJ2-1, is EADIYQTPRYLVIGTGKKITLECSQTMGHDKMYWYQQDPGMELHLIHYSYGVNSTEKGDLSSESTVSRIRTEHFPLTLESARPSHTSQYLCASSRTSGSSYNEQFFGPGTRLTVL.

A remark on this clone: This same CDR3 is encoded by further DNA sequences in the sample. The chain combines TRBV7-3 with TRBJ2-6, with D perhaps matching TRBD2 (5 bases). The V gene's germline CDR1 is SGHTA and CDR2 FQGTGA. The CDR3 has 15 residues. Trimming pared 3 bases from V and 0 bases from J, leaving 6 bases between. The DNA of the CDR3 is TGTGCCAGCAGCTTCAGCGGCTCTGGGGCCAACGTCCTGACTTTC. It codes for CASSFSGSGANVLTF. The full variable domain, its missing parts supplied by reference TRBV7-3 and TRBJ2-6, is GAGVSQTPSNKVTEKGKYVELRCDPISGHTALYWYRQSLGQGPEFLIYFQGTGAADDSGLPNDRFFAVRPEGSVSTLKIQRTERGDSAVYLCASSFSGSGANVLTFGAGSRLTVL.

In this sample, this clone turned up a few times. The chain joins TRBV6-4 to TRBJ2-1; the match to TRBD1 covers 10 bases. Looked up from germline, CDR1 is MRHNA and CDR2 is SNTAGT. The V and J ends lost 2 bases and 7 bases, in that order; junction bases with no gene match: 5. CDR3 length equals 15 residues. As DNA, the CDR3 is TGTGCCAGCAGTGACCCGGGACAGGGGTGGAATGAGCAGTTCTTC. It specifies CASSDPGQGWNEQFF.

This clone was observed once. The chain joins TRBV9 to TRBJ1-4; 7 bases are shared with TRBD1. CDR1 SGDLS and CDR2 YYNGEE come from the germline V gene. This CDR3 has 14 residues. Trimming removed 1 base from V and 6 bases from J; junction bases left unmatched: 3. In nucleotides, the CDR3 is TGTGCCAGCAGCGTAATGGGGACAGATGAAAAACTGTTTTTT. Its protein is CASSVMGTDEKLFF.

The J gene is TRBJ2-3, the V gene TRBV4-1; TRBD1 might be the D (5 bases). In germline, CDR1 is MGHRA, CDR2 YSYEKL. V was clipped by 1 base and J by 9 bases, with 20 bases between them. CDR3 length: 16 residues. In nucleotides, the CDR3 is TGCGCCAGCAGCCAAGTAGTCGCGCTAAGGGGTGGGACGCAGTATTTT. Translating gives CASSQVVALRGGTQYF.

This clone has a handful of counts. The chain uses TRBV6-5 and TRBJ2-7; D is perhaps TRBD2 (5 bases). The V and J ends lost 5 bases and 3 bases respectively, with 14 bases between them. Germline V gene lookup returns CDR1 MNHEY and CDR2 SVGAGI. The CDR3 consists of 14 residues. This CDR3 reads CASSIGLSSYEQYF. The CDR3 DNA is TGTGCCAGCAGTATCGGACTTAGCAGCTACGAGCAGTACTTC.

Remarks on this clone: Other nucleotide sequences in the sample specify the same CDR3. The V gene is TRBV25-1, the J gene TRBJ1-5, with D possibly matching TRBD1 (5 bases). Germline V gene data show CDR1 as MGHDK and CDR2 as SYGVNS. This CDR3 has 13 amino acids. V lost 5 bases, J lost 2 bases, and 7 bases lay in between. The CDR3 coding sequence is TGTGCCAGCAGTCGGGGGGGCAATCAGCCCCAGCATTTT. Amino acids: CASSRGGNQPQHF.

In its sample, this clone was seen once. The chain couples TRBV5-1 to TRBJ1-1, with D unclear. The CDR3 covers 12 residues. V was trimmed by 0 bases and J by 5 bases, leaving 5 bases between them. Germline CDR1 is SGHRS and CDR2 is YFSETQ. The CDR3 here is CASSLGVTEAFF. The CDR3 nucleotides read TGCGCCAGCAGCTTGGGTGTAACTGAAGCTTTCTTT.

V usage is TRBV2 and J usage is TRBJ1-1; maybe TRBD1 (5 bases). This CDR3 has 17 amino acids. V was clipped by 1 base and J by 0 bases, with 15 bases between them. The germline gives CDR1 SNHLY, CDR2 FYNNEI. The CDR3 region has the DNA TGTGCCAGCAGTGAAGAGGTCGGGGGGTCCCTGAACACTGAAGCTTTCTTT. It specifies CASSEEVGGSLNTEAFF.

This clone was counted a single time. This chain links TRBV6-5 with TRBJ1-5; a weak D match, TRBD1 (5 bases). The CDR3 is 15 residues long. Germline CDR1 and CDR2: MNHEY and SVGAGI. The V and J ends lost 0 bases and 7 bases respectively, with 13 bases between them. CDR3 DNA: TGTGCCAGCAGTTACTCGGGGGGTAACCAGCAGCCCCAGCATTTT. This encodes CASSYSGGNQQPQHF.

The gene calls are TRBV5-6 and TRBJ2-5; D is undetermined. CDR1 is SGHDT and CDR2 is YYEEEE in the germline V gene. The CDR3 has 16 amino acids. The V gene lost 2 bases and the J gene lost 8 bases, with 22 bases spanning the gap. Written as DNA, the CDR3 is TGTGCCAGCAGCTTATCACCCCCCGAGGTCACCGGCACCCAGTACTTC. This translates into CASSLSPPEVTGTQYF.

The chain combines TRBV13 with TRBJ2-7; the D gene is possibly TRBD2 (5 bases). The V gene lost 5 bases and the J gene lost 9 bases, with 17 bases spanning the gap. This CDR3 is 13 amino acids long. CDR1 and CDR2 from the germline V gene are PRHDT and FYEKMQ (reference sequence). The CDR3 spells CASSERARPWQYF. The CDR3 DNA reads TGTGCCAGCAGCGAGAGGGCCCGACCATGGCAGTACTTC.

This clone appeared once. The gene calls are TRBV5-8 and TRBJ2-7, with a tentative D call TRBD2 (7 bases). CDR1 is SGHTS and CDR2 is YDEGEE in the germline V gene. The CDR3 is made up of 16 amino acids. Trimming took off 0 bases at V and 4 bases at J, with 17 bases between the two ends. Written as DNA, the CDR3 is TGTGCCAGCAGCTTGGGGATTCAGGGAGGGACATACGAGCAGTACTTC. This codes for CASSLGIQGGTYEQYF.

The J gene is TRBJ1-2, the V gene TRBV9; D might be TRBD1 (6 bases). The CDR3 has 14 amino acids. The germline V gene has CDR1 SGDLS and CDR2 YYNGEE. V lost 4 bases and J 7 bases, leaving 17 bases between the germline ends. The CDR3 protein is CASSREATGTGYTF. DNA for the CDR3: TGTGCCAGCAGCCGAGAGGCCACAGGGACTGGCTACACCTTC.

This clone was counted only a few times. The V and J genes are TRBV30 and TRBJ1-2; no reliable D call. V gave up 1 base and J gave up 0 bases, with 9 bases separating them. This CDR3 is built from 14 residues. Germline V gene lookup returns CDR1 GTSNPN and CDR2 SVGIG (reference sequence). CDR3 sequence reads: CAWSGLTANYGYTF. CDR3 DNA sequence: TGTGCCTGGAGTGGATTAACAGCTAACTATGGCTACACCTTC.

The chain has TRBV4-1 and TRBJ2-5, with 11 bases lining up with TRBD2. Germline trimming cut 1 base from V and 4 bases from J; bases unmatched to any gene: 5. Germline CDR1 reads MGHRA; CDR2 reads YSYEKL. This CDR3 region has 16 residues. CDR3 bases: TGCGCCAGCAGCCAAGCCCTAGCGGGAGGCTCAGAGACCCAGTACTTC. As protein: CASSQALAGGSETQYF.